This record concerns one TCR beta chain sequence. Its antigen remains unidentified. Base qualities are not provided; no much larger clone lies one nucleotide away. Explained via the paper, the time point label denotes: baseline before first vaccination. The treatment or condition label here, explained by the study, means: meningococcal conjugate vaccine given as trial control. Samples from vaccinated people were obtained from the UK trials COV001 and COV002, which included a single-blind randomized controlled phase 2/3 trial of AZD1222 (ChAdOx1 nCoV-19) in healthy adults. For TCRbeta chain sequencing, PBMC samples from trial participants were taken at day 0 and at day 28 after the second dose. The CDR3 regions of human TCRbeta chains were analyzed by immunosequencing. From the authors' description of their analysis: Repertoire TCRs were checked for matches against a reference library of SARS-CoV-2-specific TCRs that had been generated using the MIRA antigen-specificity platform. Breadth was defined as the fraction of unique TCRs that were SARS-CoV-2-associated, and depth was defined as the fraction of total T cells that were SARS-CoV-2-associated. Each spike-specific TCR was assigned to its reactive spike region and to a CD4 or CD8 class using the MIRA data. Log10-transformed breadth and depth values were compared by one-way ANOVA with Sidak's multiple comparisons tests. TCRdb holds this immuneACCESS table with in-frame rearrangements only. Some clones are missing; in checked studies, unresolved V genes explain under half, and the rest has no known cause. For V, J and clone size, that table is used; D and trimming come from the DNA. The sample table shows 120,000 to 150,000 clones, and approximately 78% are seen once. In total, the top ten clones hold 4.1% of the sample.

V drops 6 bases and J drops 0 bases, leaving 20 bases in between. There are 17 amino acids in the CDR3, from cysteine to phenylalanine inclusive. Here the CDR3 DNA is all that survives: 51 bases in frame from base 1. CDR1 and CDR2 are drawn from the germline V gene: MDHEN, SYDVKM. These data belong to a study of T cell responses to AZD1222 COVID-19 vaccine (dated by TCRdb to the early 2020s). Looking at the study overall: TCR sequencing covered roughly 230 trial participants: some 210 given two doses of AZD1222 and 26 given two doses of MenACWY control vaccine. Trial participants were enrolled by age into subgroups of 18-55, 56-69 and 70-plus years, and roughly 150, 30 and 60 TCR-sequenced participants, respectively, were included in these subgroups.

What the research found in general, with its limitations: Because no day 14 peak-response samples were available, the repertoires could be characterized only after the peak T cell response. A significant rise in spike-specific TCR breadth and depth was observed after two AZD1222 doses relative to day 0 and relative to MenACWY recipients. Nearly half of unique spike-specific TCRs reportedly recognized epitopes outside regions mutated in the B.1.351 and B.1.1.7 variants. Participants were mostly white British and included more females than males, and it was suggested by the authors that clonal diversity may have been underestimated. In the small 56-69-year group, the increase in depth fell short of significance, most likely because of low power. Vaccine-associated CD4 TCRs spanned the whole spike protein, with dominant responses in regions 160-218 and 743-854. Conclusions about previously exposed vaccinees are limited because only six or seven AZD1222 recipients were SARS-CoV-2 seropositive at baseline.

This TCR came from an adult in good health. Sequencing was performed on peripheral blood, taken on day 0 of MenACWY control vaccination. This chain joins TRBV28 to TRBJ1-1; D gene: possibly TRBD1, on 5 matching bases. The DNA is as follows: TGTGCCAGCAGCCCTCCTCGGGGGGGTACCATGAACACTGAAGCTTTCTTT. Its protein product is CASSPPRGGTMNTEAFF.